These T cell receptor beta chains were read from a single sample in a study of cytomegalovirus exposure and HLA in healthy donors. Produced via immunoSEQ multiplex PCR; TCRdb's table is partial and in-frame only. This table holds nearly 200,000 clones, 82% found once. The sample was PBMCs. The receptor set was obtained from a boy aged 2 to 9 in good health and CMV-seronegative. Each CDR3 is given with its conserved first and last residue. The order of the fields is J gene, clone size, V gene, CDR3 protein. Clone size is given for some rows only: seen once, a few or many times, or a class if the clone is expanded.

J gene: TRBJ2-7
clone size: once
V gene: TRBV2
CDR3 protein: CASSGYSYEQYF

J gene: TRBJ2-5
clone size: -
V gene: TRBV18
CDR3 protein: CASSQDRVWEQYF

J gene: TRBJ1-6
clone size: -
V gene: TRBV6-5
CDR3 protein: CASRLQGVNSPLHF

J gene: TRBJ2-3
clone size: -
V gene: TRBV11-1
CDR3 protein: CASSPGRADTQYF

J gene: TRBJ1-2
clone size: -
V gene: TRBV11-2
CDR3 protein: CASSQTGYRYTF

J gene: TRBJ1-2
clone size: -
V gene: TRBV20-1
CDR3 protein: CSARWEYGYTF

J gene: TRBJ2-5
clone size: -
V gene: TRBV5-1
CDR3 protein: CASSFGFGGETQYF

J gene: TRBJ2-1
clone size: -
V gene: TRBV19
CDR3 protein: CASSIYSGGSYNEQFF

J gene: TRBJ1-5
clone size: -
V gene: TRBV6-5
CDR3 protein: CASSMGGGSNQPQHF

J gene: TRBJ2-7
clone size: -
V gene: TRBV30
CDR3 protein: CAWSTGGEQYF

J gene: TRBJ2-7
clone size: -
V gene: TRBV21-1
CDR3 protein: CASSRGLGEQYF

J gene: TRBJ1-4
clone size: -
V gene: TRBV10-3
CDR3 protein: CATLSGTRNEKLFF

J gene: TRBJ1-5
clone size: few
V gene: TRBV4-1
CDR3 protein: CASSHRQGLNQPQHF

J gene: TRBJ2-7
clone size: -
V gene: TRBV7-4
CDR3 protein: CASSLFMTPNPEQYF

J gene: TRBJ2-2
clone size: -
V gene: TRBV9
CDR3 protein: CASSVNRGDARVTGELFF

J gene: TRBJ2-2
clone size: -
V gene: TRBV2
CDR3 protein: CASSEGGFGTGELFF

J gene: TRBJ1-2
clone size: -
V gene: TRBV30
CDR3 protein: CAWSVAGEEVYTF

J gene: TRBJ1-2
clone size: -
V gene: TRBV7-2
CDR3 protein: CASRDLTGDGGYTF

J gene: TRBJ2-3
clone size: -
V gene: TRBV14
CDR3 protein: CASSQAGSDTQYF

J gene: TRBJ2-3
clone size: -
V gene: TRBV18
CDR3 protein: CASSPDRAIDTQYF

J gene: TRBJ1-4
clone size: -
V gene: TRBV4-2
CDR3 protein: CASSHGTGPGEKLFF

J gene: TRBJ2-7
clone size: -
V gene: TRBV19
CDR3 protein: CASARDFRSYEQYF

J gene: TRBJ2-3
clone size: -
V gene: TRBV18
CDR3 protein: CASSPPGQAGGDTQYF

J gene: TRBJ1-2
clone size: once
V gene: TRBV21-1
CDR3 protein: CASPGTGAGYTF

J gene: TRBJ1-1
clone size: -
V gene: TRBV11-2
CDR3 protein: CASSLVKGRTTEAFF

J gene: TRBJ1-1
clone size: once
V gene: TRBV4-3
CDR3 protein: CASSQAGGAGDTEAFF

J gene: TRBJ1-2
clone size: -
V gene: TRBV2
CDR3 protein: CASSYRVMAYGYTF

J gene: TRBJ1-6
clone size: -
V gene: TRBV18
CDR3 protein: CASSPHRENSPLHF

J gene: TRBJ1-1
clone size: -
V gene: TRBV9
CDR3 protein: CASSVAERDTEAFF

J gene: TRBJ2-6
clone size: -
V gene: TRBV4-1
CDR3 protein: CASRQDRVVGANVLTF

J gene: TRBJ2-6
clone size: few
V gene: TRBV29-1
CDR3 protein: CSVDGAGSGANVLTF

J gene: TRBJ1-1
clone size: -
V gene: TRBV11-2
CDR3 protein: CASTKGETNTEAFF

J gene: TRBJ2-3
clone size: -
V gene: TRBV4-3
CDR3 protein: CASSPGVGAGTQYF

J gene: TRBJ1-4
clone size: once
V gene: TRBV7-2
CDR3 protein: CASSQVGEGEKLFF

J gene: TRBJ1-2
clone size: -
V gene: TRBV4-3
CDR3 protein: CASSQVRDRRMPYGYTF

J gene: TRBJ1-6
clone size: -
V gene: TRBV2
CDR3 protein: CASGTGNSPLHF

J gene: TRBJ1-1
clone size: few
V gene: TRBV6-1
CDR3 protein: CASRGDRFNTEAFF

J gene: TRBJ1-1
clone size: -
V gene: TRBV18
CDR3 protein: CASSPPSREATEAFF

J gene: TRBJ1-2
clone size: -
V gene: TRBV19
CDR3 protein: CASTIVTGGYGYTF

J gene: TRBJ1-4
clone size: -
V gene: TRBV11-1
CDR3 protein: CASSFRGEKLFF

J gene: TRBJ2-2
clone size: -
V gene: TRBV27
CDR3 protein: CASSLTARSAGELLF

J gene: TRBJ1-1
clone size: -
V gene: TRBV29-1
CDR3 protein: CSVEGLSGAVGTEAFF

J gene: TRBJ2-1
clone size: -
V gene: TRBV27
CDR3 protein: CASSPRGQRESNEQFF

J gene: TRBJ2-3
clone size: once
V gene: TRBV10-3
CDR3 protein: CAISESGRLGGDTQYF

J gene: TRBJ1-1
clone size: -
V gene: TRBV9
CDR3 protein: CASSVRGNTEAFF